One TCR beta chain is described in this entry. Antigen specificity is unknown. The data belong to a study of shared clonotypes between healthy human individuals. Study context: Every donor yielded three CD4 naive, three CD4 memory, two CD8 naive and one CD8 memory plate.

General observations from the study: Of the naive CD4 clonotypes, roughly 5.2% were shared across a handful of donors. Generation probabilities of non-shared clonotypes were lower (relative to those shared by all four donors).

TCRdb's table, derived via immunoSEQ multiplex PCR, lists solely in-frame clones and lacks some. The sample has some 2,100,000 clones, 85% to 95% seen once. V lost 4 bases and J lost 8, with 12 bases in between. Looked up from germline, CDR1 is MNHEY and CDR2 is SVGAGI. CDR3 size: 13 residues. Terminally differentiated effector memory CD45RA+ cells were left out of the naive CD8 fraction, which was CD45RO-negative and positively selected for CCR7. The V and J genes are TRBV6-5 and TRBJ2-1; unclear D gene. The origin of this receptor is a man aged 18-30 years in good health. Some clones in this sample may be carry-over from other donors' samples. Specimen: naive CD8+ T cells from PBMCs. CDR3 nucleotides: TGTGCCAGCAGTTCGCAAGGGTTGGATGAGCAGTTCTTC. It translates to CASSSQGLDEQFF.